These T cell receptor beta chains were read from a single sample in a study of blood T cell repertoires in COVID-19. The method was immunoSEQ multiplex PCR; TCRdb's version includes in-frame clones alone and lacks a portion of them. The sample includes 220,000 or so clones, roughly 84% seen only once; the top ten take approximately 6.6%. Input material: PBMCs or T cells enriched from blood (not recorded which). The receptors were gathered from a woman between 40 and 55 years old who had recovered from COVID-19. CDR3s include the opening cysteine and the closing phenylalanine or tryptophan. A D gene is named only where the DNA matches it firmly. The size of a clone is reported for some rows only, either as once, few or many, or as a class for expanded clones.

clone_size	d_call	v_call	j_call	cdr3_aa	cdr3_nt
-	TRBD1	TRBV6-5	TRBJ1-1	CASSSAGGAAEAFF	TGTGCCAGCAGTTCGGCAGGGGGCGCGGCTGAAGCTTTCTTT
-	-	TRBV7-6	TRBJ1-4	CASSRGAEYEKLFF	TGTGCCAGCAGCCGCGGGGCTGAGTATGAAAAACTGTTTTTT
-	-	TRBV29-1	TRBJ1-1	CSVGDTVEAFF	TGCAGCGTGGGAGACACAGTTGAAGCTTTCTTT
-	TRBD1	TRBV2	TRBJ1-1	CASSEEGTGHEAFF	TGTGCCAGCAGTGAGGAGGGGACAGGGCATGAAGCTTTCTTT
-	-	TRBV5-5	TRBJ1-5	CASSRTGNQPQHF	TGTGCCAGCAGCCGTACAGGGAATCAGCCCCAGCATTTT
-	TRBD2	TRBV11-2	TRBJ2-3	CASTGLAEGTDTQYF	TGTGCCAGCACGGGACTAGCGGAGGGCACAGATACGCAGTATTTT
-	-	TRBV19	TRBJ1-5	CASDERLGGGNQPQHF	TGTGCCAGTGACGAGCGTTTGGGAGGGGGGAATCAGCCCCAGCATTTT
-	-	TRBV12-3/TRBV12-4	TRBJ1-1	CATVLTGNTEAFF	TGTGCCACCGTATTGACAGGGAACACTGAAGCTTTCTTT
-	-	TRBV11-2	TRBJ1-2	CASSLSDRSNYGYTF	TGTGCCAGCAGCTTATCCGACAGATCTAACTATGGCTACACCTTC
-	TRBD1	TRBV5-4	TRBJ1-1	CASSSGQGLNTEAFF	TGTGCCAGCAGCTCCGGACAGGGTCTGAACACTGAAGCTTTCTTT
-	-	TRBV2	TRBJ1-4	CASIDGGLNEKLFF	TGTGCCAGCATCGACGGCGGCTTGAATGAAAAACTGTTTTTT
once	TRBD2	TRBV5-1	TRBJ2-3	CASIPTSGSTDTQYF	TGCGCCAGCATTCCGACTAGCGGGAGCACAGATACGCAGTATTTT
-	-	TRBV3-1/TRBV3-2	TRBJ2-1	CASSLRVRDYNEQFF	TGTGCCAGCAGCCTAAGAGTCCGGGACTACAATGAGCAGTTCTTC
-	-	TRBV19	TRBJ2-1	CASTLAASEYNEQFF	TGTGCCAGTACCCTGGCGGCTAGCGAGTACAATGAGCAGTTCTTC
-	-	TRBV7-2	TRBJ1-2	CASSLDGNYGYTF	TGTGCCAGCAGCTTAGACGGTAACTATGGCTACACCTTC
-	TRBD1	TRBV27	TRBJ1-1	CASSFRTGRAFF	TGTGCCAGCAGTTTCCGGACAGGGCGAGCTTTCTTT
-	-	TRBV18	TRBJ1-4	CASSPPDSEKLFF	TGTGCCAGCTCACCCCCTGACAGTGAAAAACTGTTTTTT
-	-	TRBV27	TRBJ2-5	CASSSRPGLETQYF	TGTGCCAGCAGTTCGCGCCCGGGACTAGAGACCCAGTACTTC
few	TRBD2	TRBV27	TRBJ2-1	CASSPGTSGWGEQFF	TGTGCCAGCAGTCCCGGGACTAGCGGTTGGGGTGAGCAGTTCTTC
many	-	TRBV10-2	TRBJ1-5	CASRPTETNQPQHF	TGCGCCAGCAGACCGACAGAGACCAATCAGCCCCAGCATTTT
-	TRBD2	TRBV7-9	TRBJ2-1	CASSPFIWTSGSHNEQFF	TGTGCCAGCAGCCCCTTTATCTGGACTAGCGGGAGCCACAATGAGCAGTTCTTC
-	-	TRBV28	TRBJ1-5	CASRLTGFSGQPQHF	TGTGCCAGCAGGCTTACAGGTTTCTCTGGTCAGCCCCAGCATTTT
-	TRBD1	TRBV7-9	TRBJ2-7	CASSSRQGFYEQYF	TGTGCCAGCAGCTCGAGACAGGGGTTCTACGAGCAGTACTTC
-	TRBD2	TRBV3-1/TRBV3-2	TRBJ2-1	CASSQAPPLIAGTPSYNEQFF	TGTGCCAGCAGCCAAGCCCCCCCCCTGATAGCGGGTACCCCCTCCTACAATGAGCAGTTCTTC
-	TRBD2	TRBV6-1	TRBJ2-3	CASSEGLAGADTQYF	TGTGCCAGCAGTGAAGGACTAGCGGGGGCAGATACGCAGTATTTT
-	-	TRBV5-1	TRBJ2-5	CASSLASLEETQYF	TGCGCCAGCAGCTTGGCCTCACTAGAAGAGACCCAGTACTTC
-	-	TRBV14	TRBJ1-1	CASSQEAVNTEAFF	TGTGCCAGCAGCCAAGAGGCGGTTAACACTGAAGCTTTCTTT
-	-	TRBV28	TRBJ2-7	CASQDSIGHEQYF	TGTGCCAGTCAGGACAGTATAGGCCACGAGCAGTACTTC